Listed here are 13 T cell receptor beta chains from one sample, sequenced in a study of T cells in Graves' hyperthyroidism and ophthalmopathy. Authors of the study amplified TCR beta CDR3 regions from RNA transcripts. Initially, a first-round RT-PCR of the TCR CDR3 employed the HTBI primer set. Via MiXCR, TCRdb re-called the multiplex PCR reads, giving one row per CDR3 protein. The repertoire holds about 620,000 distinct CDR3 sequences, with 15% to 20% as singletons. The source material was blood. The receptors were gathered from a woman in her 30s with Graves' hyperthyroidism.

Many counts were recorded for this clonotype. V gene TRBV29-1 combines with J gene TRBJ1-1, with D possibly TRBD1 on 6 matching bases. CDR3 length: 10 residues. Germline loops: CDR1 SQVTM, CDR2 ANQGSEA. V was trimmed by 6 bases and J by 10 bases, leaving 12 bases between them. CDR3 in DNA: TGCAGCGTCGGGACATCCTTAGCTTTCTTT. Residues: CSVGTSLAFF.

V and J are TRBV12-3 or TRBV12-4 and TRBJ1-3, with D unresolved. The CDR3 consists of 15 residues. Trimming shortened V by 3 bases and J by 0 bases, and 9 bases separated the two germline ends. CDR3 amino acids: CASSFGGNSGNTIYF. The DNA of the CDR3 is TGTGCCAGCAGTTTTGGCGGCAACTCTGGAAACACCATATATTTT.

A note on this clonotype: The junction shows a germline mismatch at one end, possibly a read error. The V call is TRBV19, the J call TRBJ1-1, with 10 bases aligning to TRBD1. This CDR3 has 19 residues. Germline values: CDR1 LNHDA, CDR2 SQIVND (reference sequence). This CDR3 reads CPSSPTYRTGGTINTEAFF. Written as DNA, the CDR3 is TGTCCCAGTAGTCCCACATACAGGACAGGGGGGACTATCAACACTGAAGCTTTCTTT.

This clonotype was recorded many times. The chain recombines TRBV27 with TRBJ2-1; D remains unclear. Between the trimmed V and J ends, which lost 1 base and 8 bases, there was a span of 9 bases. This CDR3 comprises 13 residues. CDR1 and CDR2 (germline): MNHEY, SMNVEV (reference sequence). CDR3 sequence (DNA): TGTGCCAGCAGTTTATGGGTTTCGGATGAGCAGTTCTTC. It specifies CASSLWVSDEQFF.

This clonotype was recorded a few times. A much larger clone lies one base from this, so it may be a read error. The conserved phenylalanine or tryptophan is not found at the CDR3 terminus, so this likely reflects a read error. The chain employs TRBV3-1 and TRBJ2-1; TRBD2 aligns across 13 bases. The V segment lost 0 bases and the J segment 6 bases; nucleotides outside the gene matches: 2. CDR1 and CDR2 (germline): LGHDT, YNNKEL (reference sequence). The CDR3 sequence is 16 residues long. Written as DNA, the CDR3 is TGTGCCAGCAGCCAAGATGGGACTAGCGGGGTCAATGAGCAGTTCCTC. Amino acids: CASSQDGTSGVNEQFL.

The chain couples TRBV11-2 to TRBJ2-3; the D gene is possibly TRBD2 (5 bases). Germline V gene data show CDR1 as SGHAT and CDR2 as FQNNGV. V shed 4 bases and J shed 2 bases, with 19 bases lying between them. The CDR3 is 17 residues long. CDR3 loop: CASSSPRAGGYTDTQYF. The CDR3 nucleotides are TGTGCCAGCAGCTCCCCCCGCGCCGGAGGCTACACAGATACGCAGTATTTT.

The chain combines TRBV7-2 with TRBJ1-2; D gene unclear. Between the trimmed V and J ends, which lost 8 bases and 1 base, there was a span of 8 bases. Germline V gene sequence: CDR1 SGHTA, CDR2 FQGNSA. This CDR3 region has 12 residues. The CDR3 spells CASGGINYGYTF. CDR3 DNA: TGTGCCAGCGGAGGGATTAACTATGGCTACACCTTC.

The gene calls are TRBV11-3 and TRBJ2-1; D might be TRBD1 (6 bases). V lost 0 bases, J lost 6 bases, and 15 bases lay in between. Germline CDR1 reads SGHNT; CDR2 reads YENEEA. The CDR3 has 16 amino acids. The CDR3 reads CASSLDQSGAGNEQFF. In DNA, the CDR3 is TGTGCCAGCAGCTTAGATCAGTCAGGGGCAGGCAATGAGCAGTTCTTC.

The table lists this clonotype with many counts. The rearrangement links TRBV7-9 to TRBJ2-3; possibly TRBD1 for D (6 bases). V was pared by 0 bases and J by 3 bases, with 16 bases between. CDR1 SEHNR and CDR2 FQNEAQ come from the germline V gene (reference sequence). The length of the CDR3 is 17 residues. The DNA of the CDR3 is TGTGCCAGCAGCTTAGCGCTGGGGGCCCGAGAGACAGATACGCAGTATTTT. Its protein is CASSLALGARETDTQYF.

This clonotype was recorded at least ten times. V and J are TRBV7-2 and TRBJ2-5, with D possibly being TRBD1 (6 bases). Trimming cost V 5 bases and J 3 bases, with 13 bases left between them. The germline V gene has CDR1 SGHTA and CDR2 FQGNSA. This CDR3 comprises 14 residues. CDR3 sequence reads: CASSLRTEEETQYF. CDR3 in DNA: TGTGCCAGCAGCCTACGGACAGAAGAAGAGACCCAGTACTTC.

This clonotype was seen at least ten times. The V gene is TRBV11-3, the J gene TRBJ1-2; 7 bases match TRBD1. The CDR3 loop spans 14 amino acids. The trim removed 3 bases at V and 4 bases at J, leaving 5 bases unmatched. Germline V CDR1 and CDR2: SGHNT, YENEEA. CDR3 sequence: CASSLNRDSYGYTF. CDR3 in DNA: TGTGCCAGCAGCTTGAACCGGGACAGCTATGGCTACACCTTC.

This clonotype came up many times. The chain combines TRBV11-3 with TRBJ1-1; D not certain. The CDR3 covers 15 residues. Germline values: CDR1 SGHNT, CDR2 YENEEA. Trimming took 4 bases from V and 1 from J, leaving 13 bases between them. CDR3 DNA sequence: TGTGCCAGCAGCTCATATTCGACTGGGAACACTGAAGCTTTCTTT. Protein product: CASSSYSTGNTEAFF.

CDR3 region: CASSVSGRSTGELFF. In DNA, the CDR3 is TGTGCCAGCAGCGTGTCGGGGAGGAGCACCGGGGAGCTGTTTTTT. The chain employs TRBV9 and TRBJ2-2, with D perhaps matching TRBD2 (6 bases). Trimming pared 2 bases from V and 4 bases from J, leaving 12 bases between. Germline values: CDR1 SGDLS, CDR2 YYNGEE. The CDR3 runs 15 residues.